The 23 T cell receptor beta chains listed next were all sequenced from one sample in a study of blood T cell repertoires in COVID-19. Assay: immunoSEQ multiplex PCR; the TCRdb copy retains only in-frame clones and omits some. The profile shows roughly 100,000 clones, 65% to 75% of them singletons. Sequencing input: peripheral blood. The receptors were gathered from a man aged 80 or over with acute or convalescent COVID-19.

V is TRBV13 and J is TRBJ2-7; D might be TRBD2 (5 bases). CDR1 is PRHDT, CDR2 FYEKMQ, per germline (reference sequence). With 2 bases removed from V and 5 bases from J, the gap between germline ends came to 13 bases. The CDR3 is 14 amino acids. CDR3 nucleotides: TGTGCCAGCAGCTTAATCCGGGATGAGGACGAGCAGTACTTC. It translates to CASSLIRDEDEQYF.

The J gene is TRBJ2-2, the V gene TRBV5-6; perhaps TRBD2 as D (5 bases). Germline assignment: CDR1 SGHDT and CDR2 YYEEEE. Trimming left V 4 bases short and J 5 bases short, with 6 bases between. CDR3 length: 12 amino acids. The CDR3 spells CASSPGTGELFF. DNA of the CDR3: TGTGCCAGCAGCCCGGGAACCGGGGAGCTGTTTTTT.

This clone was detected only once. This chain uses TRBV6-6 with TRBJ1-5; no clear D gene. The ends were cut back, 4 bases at V and 6 bases at J, with 10 bases in the middle. Germline V CDR1 and CDR2: MNHNY, SVGAGI (reference sequence). CDR3 length: 13 residues. CDR3 DNA sequence: TGTGCCAGCAGTTCCGTACCTATTCAGCCCCAGCATTTT. Translation gives CASSSVPIQPQHF.

This CDR3 reads CASSFYGLAGLGELFF. The CDR3 DNA reads as TGTGCCAGCAGCTTTTACGGACTAGCGGGATTAGGGGAGCTGTTTTTT. This chain connects TRBV7-8 to TRBJ2-2; 12 bases match TRBD2. V was pared by 3 bases and J by 8 bases, with 7 bases of the junction left unmatched. From germline, CDR1 is SGHVS and CDR2 FQNEAQ. There are 16 residues in the CDR3.

Many counts were recorded for this clone. The same CDR3 arises from other DNA sequences in this sample as well. The rearrangement joins TRBV11-2 to TRBJ1-5; D not resolved. Between the trimmed V and J ends, which lost 6 bases and 3 bases, there was a span of 9 bases. Germline V CDR1 and CDR2: SGHAT, FQNNGV. The CDR3 contains 13 residues. The CDR3 DNA is TGTGCCAGCAGTTTCAGCGACAATCAGCCCCAGCATTTT. This gives the protein CASSFSDNQPQHF. Combining the CDR3 with reference TRBV11-2 and TRBJ1-5 gives the whole variable domain EAGVAQSPRYKIIEKRQSVAFWCNPISGHATLYWYQQILGQGPKLLIQFQNNGVVDDSQLPKDRFSAERLKGVDSTLKIQPAKLEDSAVYLCASSFSDNQPQHFGDGTRLSIL.

This chain links TRBV3-1 (or the pseudogene TRBV3-2) with TRBJ2-7, with 9 positions matching TRBD2. The CDR3 contains 16 residues. Germline values: CDR1 LGHDT, CDR2 YNNKEL (reference sequence). Germline trimming cut 4 bases from V and 6 bases from J; bases unmatched to any gene: 13. The CDR3 is CASSLGAGGIRGEQYF. The CDR3 DNA sequence: TGTGCCAGCAGCCTCGGAGCGGGAGGAATCCGTGGCGAGCAGTACTTC.

This chain links TRBV12-5 with TRBJ2-3; maybe TRBD1 (6 bases). Germline values: CDR1 LGHNT, CDR2 FRNRAP. This CDR3 region has 16 residues. V gave up 7 bases and J gave up 1 base, with 18 bases separating them. The CDR3 DNA is TGTGCTAGTGCCCCCCCCACAGGGTCTGGCACAGATACGCAGTATTTT. Amino acids: CASAPPTGSGTDTQYF.

This clone showed up many times. This chain connects TRBV6-6 to TRBJ2-1; D is perhaps TRBD1 (5 bases). The V gene lost 4 bases and the J gene lost 7 bases, with 14 bases spanning the gap. This CDR3 is built from 14 residues. CDR1 is MNHNY, CDR2 SVGAGI, per germline (reference sequence). The CDR3 nucleotides are TGTGCCAGCAGTTGGCTCAAAGGGGATAATGAGCAGTTCTTC. Amino acids: CASSWLKGDNEQFF.

The CDR3 bases are TGTGCCAGCAGTAACCGGGAGCACGATACGCAGTATTTT. It yields the protein CASSNREHDTQYF. This rearrangement joins TRBV12-3 or TRBV12-4 to TRBJ2-3; D possibly corresponds to TRBD2 (6 bases). This CDR3 comprises 13 residues. V shed 5 bases and J shed 6 bases, with 12 bases lying between them.

V gene TRBV6-5 combines with J gene TRBJ1-5; a weak D match, TRBD1 (5 bases). The V gene's germline CDR1 is MNHEY and CDR2 SVGAGI. Between the trimmed V and J ends, which lost 5 bases and 5 bases, there was a span of 16 bases. The length of the CDR3 is 15 residues. CDR3 nucleotides: TGTGCCAGCAGTCCCCTACGGGGGAGAGATCAGCCCCAGCATTTT. This gives the protein CASSPLRGRDQPQHF.

The chain combines TRBV28 with TRBJ2-7; perhaps TRBD1 as D (5 bases). The V end lost 6 bases, the J end lost 4 bases, and 13 bases lay between the germline ends. The CDR3 is 13 residues long. Germline V lookup: CDR1 MDHEN, CDR2 SYDVKM. The CDR3 nucleotides are TGTGCCAGCAGGTCAGGGTCCGGGTACGAGCAGTACTTC. Encoded protein: CASRSGSGYEQYF.

The chain employs TRBV29-1 and TRBJ2-7, with TRBD1 matching over 7 bases. Germline V CDR1 and CDR2: SQVTM, ANQGSEA. With 1 base clipped from V and 6 bases from J, the junction kept 21 bases outside the gene matches. This CDR3 is 18 amino acids long. The CDR3 coding sequence is TGCAGCGTTGAAGGTATTTCCGGGACAGCTCTGGGTGGGGCCGAGCAGTACTTC. Amino acids: CSVEGISGTALGGAEQYF.

CDR3 sequence reads: CASSVDRLPLYGYTF. The CDR3 region has the DNA TGTGCCAGCAGCGTCGACAGGCTGCCACTATATGGCTACACCTTC. This rearrangement joins TRBV5-8 to TRBJ1-2; perhaps TRBD1 as D (6 bases). The CDR3 consists of 15 residues. Germline lookup yields CDR1 SGHTS and CDR2 YDEGEE. Trimming took 4 bases from V and 5 from J, leaving 18 bases between them.

The chain is built from TRBV27 and TRBJ1-2; D is possibly TRBD1 (6 bases). The CDR3 runs 14 residues. Germline assignment: CDR1 MNHEY and CDR2 SMNVEV (reference sequence). V lost 2 bases to trimming and J lost 2 bases, with 9 bases between them. The CDR3 sequence: CASSLRDTNYGYTF. The DNA of the CDR3 is TGTGCCAGCAGTTTAAGGGACACAAACTATGGCTACACCTTC.

The chain employs TRBV6-6 and TRBJ2-3; 8 bases line up with TRBD2. Germline V gives CDR1 MNHNY, CDR2 SVGAGI (reference sequence). Trimming at V came to 1 base and at J to 14 bases, leaving 11 bases not matched to a gene. The CDR3 extends over 14 amino acids. The CDR3 here is CASSYLGGTSGAYF. In DNA form, the CDR3 reads TGTGCCAGCAGTTACTTGGGTGGGACTAGTGGGGCGTATTTT.

This clone has a handful of counts. The chain couples TRBV2 to TRBJ1-4; D gene ambiguous. The CDR3 loop spans 15 amino acids. CDR1 is SNHLY, CDR2 FYNNEI, per germline. V lost 0 bases and J 2 bases, leaving 7 bases between the germline ends. The CDR3 here is CASSEALGTNEKLFF. CDR3 sequence (DNA): TGTGCCAGCAGTGAAGCTCTCGGGACTAATGAAAAACTGTTTTTT. Based on the CDR3 plus reference TRBV2 and TRBJ1-4, the full variable domain is EPEVTQTPSHQVTQMGQEVILRCVPISNHLYFYWYRQILGQKVEFLVSFYNNEISEKSEIFDDQFSVERPDGSNFTLKIRSTKLEDSAMYFCASSEALGTNEKLFFGSGTQLSVL.

Only a few counts were recorded for this clone. The chain has TRBV27 and TRBJ1-1; D might be TRBD1 (6 bases). CDR1 MNHEY and CDR2 SMNVEV come from the germline V gene (reference sequence). The CDR3 has 16 amino acids. The V and J ends lost 0 bases and 7 bases respectively, with 18 bases between them. The CDR3 here is CASSLSLGWGGGEAFF. DNA for the CDR3: TGTGCCAGCAGTTTATCGCTGGGTTGGGGAGGGGGTGAAGCTTTCTTT.

The rearrangement joins TRBV12-5 to TRBJ2-1; D remains unclear. The germline V gene encodes CDR1 LGHNT and CDR2 FRNRAP. V was shortened by 0 bases and J by 7 bases, with 13 bases between the two germline ends. CDR3 size: 15 residues. This chain's CDR3 is CASGLVGKRENEQFF. Written as DNA, the CDR3 is TGTGCTAGTGGTTTGGTAGGTAAGCGAGAAAATGAGCAGTTCTTC.

The rearrangement joins TRBV2 to TRBJ2-1, with 12 bases that match TRBD2. Germline V gene sequence: CDR1 SNHLY, CDR2 FYNNEI. CDR3 length equals 15 residues. Trimming at V came to 3 bases and at J to 9 bases, leaving 6 bases not matched to a gene. This CDR3 reads CASSELAGGPGEQFF. In DNA form, the CDR3 reads TGTGCCAGCAGTGAGCTAGCGGGAGGGCCCGGTGAGCAGTTCTTC.

The chain has TRBV28 and TRBJ1-6; 11 nucleotides agree with TRBD1. CDR1 is MDHEN and CDR2 is SYDVKM in the germline V gene. CDR3 size: 15 residues. With 4 bases clipped from V and 7 bases from J, the junction kept 3 bases outside the gene matches. CDR3 loop: CASSSGQGANSPLHF. The DNA for the CDR3 is TGTGCCAGCAGTTCCGGACAGGGGGCAAATTCACCCCTCCACTTT.

This clone was detected a few times. The chain employs TRBV24-1 and TRBJ2-2, with 8 bases lining up with TRBD1. The CDR3 covers 16 residues. The J segment lost 8 bases and the V segment lost 5 bases, leaving 12 bases of the junction unmatched. The V gene's germline CDR1 is KGHDR and CDR2 SFDVKD. The CDR3 reads CATSALTGQGEGELFF. CDR3 DNA sequence: TGTGCCACCAGTGCCCTCACTGGACAGGGAGAAGGGGAGCTGTTTTTT.

The chain employs TRBV7-2 and TRBJ2-1; 10 bases fit TRBD2. Germline V gene lookup returns CDR1 SGHTA and CDR2 FQGNSA. V shed 2 bases, J shed 12 bases, and the junction held 7 bases outside the gene matches. This CDR3 has 14 residues. The CDR3 spells CASSLNSGRRGQFF. DNA for the CDR3: TGTGCCAGCAGCTTAAATAGCGGGAGGAGGGGGCAGTTCTTC.

The V gene is TRBV5-8, the J gene TRBJ2-2, with TRBD2 as a possible D gene (6 bases). The CDR3 is 15 amino acids. Germline values: CDR1 SGHTS, CDR2 YDEGEE. V was pared by 4 bases and J by 0 bases, with 10 bases between. CDR3 protein: CASSHGGTNTGELFF. The DNA of the CDR3 is TGTGCCAGCAGCCACGGGGGTACGAACACCGGGGAGCTGTTTTTT.